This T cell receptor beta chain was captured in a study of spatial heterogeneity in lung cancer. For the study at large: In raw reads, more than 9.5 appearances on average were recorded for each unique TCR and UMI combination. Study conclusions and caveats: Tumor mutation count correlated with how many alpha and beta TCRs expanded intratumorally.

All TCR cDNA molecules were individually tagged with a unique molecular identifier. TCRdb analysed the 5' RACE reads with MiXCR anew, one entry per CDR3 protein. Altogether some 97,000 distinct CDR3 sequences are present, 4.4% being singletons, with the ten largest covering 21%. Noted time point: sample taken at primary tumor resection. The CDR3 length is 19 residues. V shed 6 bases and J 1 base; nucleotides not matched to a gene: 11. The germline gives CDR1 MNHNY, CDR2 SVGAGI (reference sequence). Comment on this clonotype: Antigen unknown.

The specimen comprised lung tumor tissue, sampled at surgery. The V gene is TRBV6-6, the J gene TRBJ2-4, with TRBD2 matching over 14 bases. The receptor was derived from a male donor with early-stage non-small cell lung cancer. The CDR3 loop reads CASRPPGLAGVKAKNIQYF. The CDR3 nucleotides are TGTGCCAGCAGGCCCCCGGGACTAGCGGGAGTGAAGGCCAAAAACATTCAGTACTTC.